The rows below give T cell receptor beta chains drawn from one sample of a study of naive and memory T cell subsets. TCRdb called the UMI-ligation and nested PCR reads again in MiXCR, with one record for every CDR3 protein. The table has under 150,000 distinct CDR3 sequences, 15% to 25% seen once. Sequencing was performed on naive CD8+ T cells from blood. The receptor source for this set is a human donor in good health. Each CDR3 is given with its conserved first and last residue. D genes are given only for firm matches. Clone size is stated in some rows and not others, as once, few, many or a class when expanded.

TGCAGTGCCTATACCGACGGTCACTACGAGCAGTACTTC | CSAYTDGHYEQYF | TRBJ2-7 | . | TRBV20-1 | few
TGTGCCAGCAGCTCCCCGACTAGGGCGATTTACAATGAGCAGTTCTTC | CASSSPTRAIYNEQFF | TRBJ2-1 | . | TRBV6-2/TRBV6-3 | few
TGTGCCAGCACACTGGGTGAAAAACTGTTTTTT | CASTLGEKLFF | TRBJ1-4 | . | TRBV28 | few
TGCGCCAGCAGCCACTTACAGGGCGATGAGCAGTTCTTC | CASSHLQGDEQFF | TRBJ2-1 | . | TRBV4-3 | few
TGTGCCAGCAGTTCGGGACAGGGCACTGAAGCTTTCTTT | CASSSGQGTEAFF | TRBJ1-1 | TRBD1 | TRBV7-6 | many
TGTGCCAGCAGTCTAGCCGTGTACGACGAGCAGTACTTC | CASSLAVYDEQYF | TRBJ2-7 | . | TRBV28 | many
TGTGCCAGCAGACTAGATACCCAAGAGACCCAGTACTTC | CASRLDTQETQYF | TRBJ2-5 | . | TRBV27 | .
TGCGCCAGCAGCCAACACGGGGAACAAGAGACCCAGTACTTC | CASSQHGEQETQYF | TRBJ2-5 | . | TRBV4-1 | few
TGCGCCAGCAGTCAGCTAGCGGGAGGGGGCGCTGGCACAGATACGCAGTATTTT | CASSQLAGGGAGTDTQYF | TRBJ2-3 | TRBD2 | TRBV23-1 | .
TGTGCCAGCAGCCAAGTAAGCACTGAAGCTTTCTTT | CASSQVSTEAFF | TRBJ1-1 | . | TRBV14 | many
TGTGCCAGCAGGGCAGCCGGGTCGAGGGAGACCCAGTACTTC | CASRAAGSRETQYF | TRBJ2-5 | . | TRBV7-8 | .
TGTGCCAGCAGCTTAGGGCAGGGGCCCCAGCATTTT | CASSLGQGPQHF | TRBJ1-5 | . | TRBV11-2 | many
TGCAGCGTTGAATCCCTAGCGGAAAGGGGTATAGGGGCCAACGTCCTGACTTTC | CSVESLAERGIGANVLTF | TRBJ2-6 | TRBD2 | TRBV29-1 | few
TGTGCCAGCAGCCAAATTTCCGGGAGTCATGAGCAGTTCTTC | CASSQISGSHEQFF | TRBJ2-1 | . | TRBV14 | few
TGTGCCAGCAGCCCCAGGACAGGGGACGAGCAGTACTTC | CASSPRTGDEQYF | TRBJ2-7 | TRBD1 | TRBV9 | many
TGTGCCAGCAGTTCAATCCAGGGTTCCTACAATGAGCAGTTCTTC | CASSSIQGSYNEQFF | TRBJ2-1 | . | TRBV6-2/TRBV6-3 | .
TGTGCCGGACGGGATCCCTCAAACGTGGATACGCAGTATTTT | CAGRDPSNVDTQYF | TRBJ2-3 | . | TRBV6-6 | .
TGCAGCGTTGAACCTCCGGGACTAGCGGGATACAATGAGCAGTTCTTC | CSVEPPGLAGYNEQFF | TRBJ2-1 | TRBD2 | TRBV29-1 | .
TGTGCCAGCAGCCAAGGATACGGCAGGTCCCAAGAGACCCAGTACTTC | CASSQGYGRSQETQYF | TRBJ2-5 | . | TRBV3-1 | .
TGTGCCAGCAGTTATCACAAGAACACTGAAGCTTTCTTT | CASSYHKNTEAFF | TRBJ1-1 | . | TRBV6-5 | once
TGTGCCAGCATCCCTAAGCCGCTAAGGGGAGGAGAAGCTTTCTTT | CASIPKPLRGGEAFF | TRBJ1-1 | . | TRBV7-8 | few
TGTGCCAGCAGTTTGGGGGGGTCTGGAGTGGCGGGCCCTTTAAGCACAGATACGCAGTATTTT | CASSLGGSGVAGPLSTDTQYF | TRBJ2-3 | TRBD2 | TRBV27 | few
TGTGCCAGCAGTTACGACAGGGAAGAGACCCAGTACTTC | CASSYDREETQYF | TRBJ2-5 | TRBD1 | TRBV6-5 | many
TGTGCCAGCAGCTTAGGACGGAGCTCTGGAAACACCATATATTTT | CASSLGRSSGNTIYF | TRBJ1-3 | . | TRBV7-8 | few
TGTGCCAGCAGCCAAGATAGGCTAGGAGGTACGGATGAGCAGTTCTTC | CASSQDRLGGTDEQFF | TRBJ2-1 | . | TRBV4-2 | few
TGTGCCAGCATTAACCTTAGCGGAAGCACAGATACGCAGTATTTT | CASINLSGSTDTQYF | TRBJ2-3 | . | TRBV28 | .
TGTGCCAGCAGTGGAGCCACATCGAACACTGAAGCTTTCTTT | CASSGATSNTEAFF | TRBJ1-1 | . | TRBV6-1 | .
TGTGCCAGCAGCCCAGGGGGGCCCCAAGAGACCCAGTACTTC | CASSPGGPQETQYF | TRBJ2-5 | . | TRBV7-8 | .
TGTGCCAGCAGTTGGGACAGGGGATTTGGATACGAGCAGTACTTC | CASSWDRGFGYEQYF | TRBJ2-7 | TRBD1 | TRBV6-5 | .
TGTGCCAGCAGCCCACTTATGACTAGCAGAGAGCAGTTCTTC | CASSPLMTSREQFF | TRBJ2-1 | TRBD2 | TRBV9 | few
TGTGCCAGCAGCCCTACCTACGAGCAGTACTTC | CASSPTYEQYF | TRBJ2-7 | . | TRBV28 | many
TGTGCCAGCAGCAAACAGGGGTTCAAAAACATTCAGTACTTC | CASSKQGFKNIQYF | TRBJ2-4 | . | TRBV21-1 | few
TGTGCCAGCAGCTTATTTAGCGGGAACCAAGAGACCCAGTACTTC | CASSLFSGNQETQYF | TRBJ2-5 | TRBD2 | TRBV7-2 | few
TGTGCCAGCAGTCATAGACAGGGGCTTTACAATGAGCAGTTCTTC | CASSHRQGLYNEQFF | TRBJ2-1 | TRBD1 | TRBV27 | .
TGTGCCAGCAGCTCTCCCCATTCCACTGAAGCTTTCTTT | CASSSPHSTEAFF | TRBJ1-1 | . | TRBV5-6 | .
TGCAGTGCTTTCCGGACAGGGACGGCCAAAAACATTCAGTACTTC | CSAFRTGTAKNIQYF | TRBJ2-4 | TRBD1 | TRBV20-1 | .
TGTGCTAGTGCCCGGGGACCGGGAGGTTTGGCAGATACGCAGTATTTT | CASARGPGGLADTQYF | TRBJ2-3 | TRBD2 | TRBV12-5 | .
TGTGCCAGCAGTGATCCCGAGACAGGGAACTACGAGCAGTACTTC | CASSDPETGNYEQYF | TRBJ2-7 | TRBD1 | TRBV2 | .
TGTGCCAGCAGTATGGAGGGGACGCATGAGCAGTTCTTC | CASSMEGTHEQFF | TRBJ2-1 | . | TRBV28 | many
TGTGCCAGCAGCCAAGAGAGCTTAGGCCCTGAGGATGAGCAGTTCTTC | CASSQESLGPEDEQFF | TRBJ2-1 | . | TRBV14 | .
TGTGCCAGCAGTTACTCGGGAGGGAGCAATCAGCCCCAGCATTTT | CASSYSGGSNQPQHF | TRBJ1-5 | . | TRBV6-6 | .
TGCGCCAGCAGCCAAGATAACTCATACAATGAGCAGTTCTTC | CASSQDNSYNEQFF | TRBJ2-1 | . | TRBV4-1 | .
TGTGCCAGCAACCTGGAGAACTCACAAGAGACCCAGTACTTC | CASNLENSQETQYF | TRBJ2-5 | . | TRBV12-3/TRBV12-4 | few
TGCGCCAGCAGCGAGATGGGACTAGACAATGAGCAGTTCTTC | CASSEMGLDNEQFF | TRBJ2-1 | TRBD2 | TRBV5-1 | .
TGTGCCAGCAGCCCCACAAATATGGACAGGGAAGAGACCCAGTACTTC | CASSPTNMDREETQYF | TRBJ2-5 | TRBD1 | TRBV7-9 | few
TGTGCCTGGAGTGGGGGACAGGGGGTGAATCAGCCCCAGCATTTT | CAWSGGQGVNQPQHF | TRBJ1-5 | TRBD1 | TRBV30 | .
TGTGCCAGCAGCGTAGGAGCGTCGCCCTTTTACAATGAGCAGTTCTTC | CASSVGASPFYNEQFF | TRBJ2-1 | . | TRBV9 | .
TGTGCCAGCAGTTGGAAACAGGGGGCGACCTTACCCAAAAACATTCAGTACTTC | CASSWKQGATLPKNIQYF | TRBJ2-4 | TRBD1 | TRBV6-6 | few
TGTGCCAGCAGTTTAACAGACCAAGAGACCCAGTACTTC | CASSLTDQETQYF | TRBJ2-5 | . | TRBV12-3/TRBV12-4 | .
TGTGCCAGCAGCTACGGACTAGCGGGACGCACAGATACGCAGTATTTT | CASSYGLAGRTDTQYF | TRBJ2-3 | TRBD2 | TRBV5-8 | few
TGCAGCGTTGAAGATCGGGGTGGGACAGGGAAAGACGAGCAGTACTTC | CSVEDRGGTGKDEQYF | TRBJ2-7 | TRBD1 | TRBV29-1 | .
TGTGCCAGCAGTTACGGTCTCAGGGAAGAGACCCAGTACTTC | CASSYGLREETQYF | TRBJ2-5 | . | TRBV6-5 | .
TGTGCCAGCAGTTTTCAAAGGGGGGCGGGGGACACTGAAGCTTTCTTT | CASSFQRGAGDTEAFF | TRBJ1-1 | . | TRBV12-3/TRBV12-4 | few
TGTGCCAGCAGTTTACAGGCGAACACCGGGGAGCTGTTTTTT | CASSLQANTGELFF | TRBJ2-2 | . | TRBV12-3/TRBV12-4 | many
TGTGCCAGCAGTTTCGGTCCCCCGCCCTACGAGCAGTACTTC | CASSFGPPPYEQYF | TRBJ2-7 | . | TRBV12-3/TRBV12-4 | few